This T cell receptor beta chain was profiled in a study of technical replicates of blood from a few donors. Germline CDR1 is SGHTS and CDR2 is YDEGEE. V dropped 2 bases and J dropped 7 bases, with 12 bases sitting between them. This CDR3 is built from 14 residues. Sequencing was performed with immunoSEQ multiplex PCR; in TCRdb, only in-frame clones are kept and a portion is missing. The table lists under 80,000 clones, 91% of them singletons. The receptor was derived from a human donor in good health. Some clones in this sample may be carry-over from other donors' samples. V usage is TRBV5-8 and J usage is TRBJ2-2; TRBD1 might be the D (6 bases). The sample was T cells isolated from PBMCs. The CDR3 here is CASSFNREVGELFF. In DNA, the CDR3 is TGTGCCAGCAGCTTTAACAGGGAAGTCGGGGAGCTGTTTTTT.